Presented here are 15 T cell receptor beta chains from one specimen sequenced in a study of molecular identifiers for immune sequencing clone quantification. TCRdb used MiXCR to reprocess the PCR reads, holding one entry per CDR3 protein. Altogether over 50,000 distinct CDR3 sequences are present, roughly a third being singletons, with the ten largest covering about 4.1%. Input material: naive CD8+ T cells from blood, with Jurkat cell RNA spiked in. Specified subset: FACS-sorted CD8+CD4-CCR7+CD45RA+ naive T cells. The receptors shown here come from a human donor in good health. Some libraries in this study had Jurkat cell RNA spiked in.

As concerns this clonotype: A clone one base away is much larger, so this may be a read error. V and J are TRBV28 and TRBJ2-3; the D is unclear. The germline V gene encodes CDR1 MDHEN and CDR2 SYDVKM. This CDR3 region has 15 residues. CDR3 nucleotides: TGTGCCGGCAGCCCGACGGATACTAGCACAGATACGCAGTATTTT. It is translated as CAGSPTDTSTDTQYF.

This clonotype was counted a few times. The chain combines TRBV7-6 with TRBJ2-1; D is undetermined. V was trimmed by 5 bases and J by 4 bases, leaving 15 bases between them. Germline CDR1 reads SGHVS; CDR2 reads FNYEAQ. This CDR3 spans 15 amino acids. The CDR3 nucleotides are TGTGCCAGCAGCCCTCGGATAGAATCTTACAATGAGCAGTTCTTC. This translates into CASSPRIESYNEQFF.

This clonotype came up many times. V usage is TRBV28 and J usage is TRBJ1-2, with D possibly being TRBD1 (5 bases). There are 12 residues in the CDR3. The ends were cut back, 3 bases at V and 8 bases at J, with 10 bases in the middle. Germline V gene lookup returns CDR1 MDHEN and CDR2 SYDVKM. CDR3 residues: CASSFTGYGYTF. The CDR3 DNA reads TGTGCCAGCAGTTTCACAGGATACGGCTACACCTTC.

This chain uses TRBV29-1 with TRBJ2-2, with 12 bases matching TRBD1. Germline CDR1 reads SQVTM; CDR2 reads ANQGSEA. The CDR3 totals 15 residues. Trimming took 4 bases from V and 4 from J; bases not matched to a gene: 4. The CDR3 nucleotides are TGCAGCGTTGGAGGGACAGGGGGCTTCACCGGGGAGCTGTTTTTT. This translates into CSVGGTGGFTGELFF.

A remark on this clonotype: A much larger clone lies one base from this, so it may be a read error. The chain couples TRBV29-1 to TRBJ2-7; tentative D call: TRBD1 (6 bases). This CDR3 comprises 14 residues. Germline loops: CDR1 SQVTM, CDR2 ANQGSEA. Deletions cut 7 bases from V and 4 bases from J, with 20 bases between. The CDR3 DNA follows: TGCAGCGCCGAAGGGGGTCTGGTCGGGTACGAGCAGTACTTC. Protein product: CSAEGGLVGYEQYF.

This clonotype turned up a few times. The chain links TRBV24-1 to TRBJ2-4; D is ambiguous. The V end was cut by 1 base, the J end by 4 bases, with 4 bases between. CDR3 length equals 13 residues. Per the germline V gene, CDR1 is KGHDR and CDR2 is SFDVKD. The CDR3 sequence: CATSDFSKNIQYF. In DNA form, the CDR3 reads TGTGCCACCAGTGATTTTTCGAAAAACATTCAGTACTTC.

For this clonotype: One junction end does not reproduce the germline sequence, and a read error may be involved. The chain recombines TRBV6-2 or TRBV6-3 with TRBJ2-7; D possibly matches TRBD1 or TRBD2 (5 bases each). From germline, CDR1 is MNHEY and CDR2 SVGEGT. The CDR3 totals 14 residues. This CDR3 is CASSYSWGPYELYF. DNA for the CDR3: TGTGCCAGCAGTTACTCCTGGGGACCCTACGAGCTGTACTTC.

In its sample, this clonotype was seen a few times. This sequence joins TRBV9 and TRBJ2-5; D ambiguous. Trimming pared 4 bases from V and 6 bases from J, leaving 19 bases between. CDR3 length: 15 residues. The germline CDR1 and CDR2 sequences are SGDLS and YYNGEE. The chain's CDR3 is CASSSHTSPGQTQYF. The CDR3 nucleotides read TGTGCCAGCAGCTCACATACATCCCCCGGGCAGACCCAGTACTTC. Supplemented by reference TRBV9 and TRBJ2-5, the full variable domain reads DSGVTQTPKHLITATGQRVTLRCSPRSGDLSVYWYQQSLDQGLQFLIQYYNGEERAKGNILERFSAQQFPDLHSELNLSSLELGDSALYFCASSSHTSPGQTQYFGPGTRLLVL.

This clonotype was seen more than once but under ten times. The V and J genes are TRBV4-3 and TRBJ1-3, with D perhaps matching TRBD1 (5 bases). V lost 4 bases, J lost 0 bases, and 7 bases lay in between. The CDR3 spans 14 residues. Germline loops: CDR1 LGHNA, CDR2 YSLEER. CDR3 nucleotides: TGCGCCAGCAGCCCGGGACCCTCTGGAAACACCATATATTTT. Its protein is CASSPGPSGNTIYF.

This clonotype was picked up a small number of times. This chain connects TRBV6-1 to TRBJ1-2, with D unclear. Trimming stripped 2 bases from V and 7 bases from J, with 2 bases between. The CDR3 is 10 residues long. In germline, CDR1 is MNHNS, CDR2 SASEGT. CDR3 region: CASSEIGYTF. The CDR3 region has the DNA TGTGCCAGCAGTGAAATTGGCTACACCTTC.

V and J are TRBV4-1 and TRBJ2-7; the match to TRBD1 covers 7 bases. This CDR3 is 13 amino acids long. Losses at the gene ends were 3 bases for V and 7 bases for J; bases not matched to a gene: 6. The germline V gene encodes CDR1 MGHRA and CDR2 YSYEKL. CDR3 sequence reads: CASSHDRVWEQYF. The CDR3, as DNA: TGCGCCAGCAGCCATGACAGGGTTTGGGAGCAGTACTTC.

About this clonotype itself: An end of the junction does not agree with germline; a read error may underlie this. The chain is built from TRBV6-6 and TRBJ1-1; D gene unclear. This CDR3 region has 13 residues. The V gene's germline CDR1 is MNHNY and CDR2 SVGAGI (reference sequence). The CDR3 protein is CASKDGLNTGAFF. CDR3 sequence (DNA): TGTGCCAGCAAGGACGGTTTGAACACTGGAGCTTTCTTT.

This clonotype was detected ten times or more. The chain has TRBV6-1 and TRBJ2-3; D is possibly TRBD1 (5 bases). This CDR3 has 17 residues. V was clipped by 2 bases and J by 2 bases, with 17 bases between them. The V gene's germline CDR1 is MNHNS and CDR2 SASEGT. The CDR3 region is CASSEIGAPAITDTQYF. DNA of the CDR3: TGTGCCAGCAGTGAAATTGGGGCGCCAGCTATCACAGATACGCAGTATTTT.

This clonotype was found many times. The chain couples TRBV2 to TRBJ2-2; D might be TRBD1 or TRBD2, each matching 6 bases. The germline V gene has CDR1 SNHLY and CDR2 FYNNEI. The CDR3 spans 17 residues. Trimming took 0 bases from V and 1 from J, leaving 12 bases between them. CDR3 sequence reads: CASSEASRGENTGELFF. Written as DNA, the CDR3 is TGTGCCAGCAGTGAAGCTTCGAGGGGGGAGAACACCGGGGAGCTGTTTTTT.

The chain recombines TRBV10-3 with TRBJ2-2; unclear D gene. Trimming cost V 0 bases and J 3 bases, with 5 bases left between them. Germline CDR1 reads ENHRY; CDR2 reads SYGVKD. The CDR3 sequence is 14 residues long. The CDR3 protein is CAISESEYTGELFF. The CDR3 nucleotides read TGTGCCATCAGTGAGTCGGAATACACCGGGGAGCTGTTTTTT.